This T cell receptor beta chain originates from a study of T cell responses to AZD1222 COVID-19 vaccine. V lost 3 bases, J lost 3 bases, and 8 bases lay in between. The CDR3 totals 13 residues. Method: immunoSEQ multiplex PCR; TCRdb's copy keeps in-frame clones and lacks some. The sample has some 140,000 clones, roughly nine tenths seen once; the top ten hold approximately 9.4%. The gene calls are TRBV12-3 or TRBV12-4 and TRBJ1-1; no definite D call. The source is an adult who received the AZD1222 COVID-19 vaccine. The sample in question was peripheral blood, obtained 28 days after the second AZD1222 dose. In nucleotides, the CDR3 is TGTGCCAGCAGTTTCGGCCGGGACACTGAAGCTTTCTTT. Translating it yields CASSFGRDTEAFF.